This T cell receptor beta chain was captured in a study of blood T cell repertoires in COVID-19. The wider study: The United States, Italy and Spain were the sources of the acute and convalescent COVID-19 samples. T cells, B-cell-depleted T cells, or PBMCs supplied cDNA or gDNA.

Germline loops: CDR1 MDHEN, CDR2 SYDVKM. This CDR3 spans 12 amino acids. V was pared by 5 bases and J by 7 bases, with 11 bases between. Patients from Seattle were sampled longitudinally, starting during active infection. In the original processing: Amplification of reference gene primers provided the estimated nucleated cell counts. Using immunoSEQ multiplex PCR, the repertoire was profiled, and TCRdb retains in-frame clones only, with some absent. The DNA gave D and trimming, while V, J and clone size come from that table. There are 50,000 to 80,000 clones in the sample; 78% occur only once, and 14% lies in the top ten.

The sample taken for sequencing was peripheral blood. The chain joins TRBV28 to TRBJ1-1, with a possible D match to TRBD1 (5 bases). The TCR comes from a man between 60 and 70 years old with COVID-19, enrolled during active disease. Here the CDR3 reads CASSRPTVEAFF. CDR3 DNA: TGTGCCAGCAGTCGTCCGACAGTTGAAGCTTTCTTT. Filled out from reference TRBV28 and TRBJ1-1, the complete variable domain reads DVKVTQSSRYLVKRTGEKVFLECVQDMDHENMFWYRQDPGLGLRLIYFSYDVKMKEKGDIPEGYSVSREKKERFSLILESASTNQTSMYLCASSRPTVEAFFGQGTRLTVV.